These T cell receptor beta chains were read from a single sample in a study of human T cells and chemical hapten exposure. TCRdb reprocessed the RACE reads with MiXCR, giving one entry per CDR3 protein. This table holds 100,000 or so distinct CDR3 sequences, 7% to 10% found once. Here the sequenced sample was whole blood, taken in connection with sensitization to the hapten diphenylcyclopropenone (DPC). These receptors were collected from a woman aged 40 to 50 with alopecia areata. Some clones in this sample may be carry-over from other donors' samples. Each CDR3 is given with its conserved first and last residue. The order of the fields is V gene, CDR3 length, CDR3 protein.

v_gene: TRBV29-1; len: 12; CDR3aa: CSVEWGTEGYTF
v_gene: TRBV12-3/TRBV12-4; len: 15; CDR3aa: CASSISGARGYGYTF
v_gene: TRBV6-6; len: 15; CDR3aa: CASSLWAGVTGELFF
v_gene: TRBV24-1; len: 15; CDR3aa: CATSEWGGSTGELFF
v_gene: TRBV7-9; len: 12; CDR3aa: CASGVGMTEAFF
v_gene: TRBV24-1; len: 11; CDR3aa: CATSDPRRLFF
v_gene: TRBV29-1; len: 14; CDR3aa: CSVEPGTGTNEQFF
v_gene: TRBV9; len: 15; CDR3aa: CASSTSGTGLGRQFF
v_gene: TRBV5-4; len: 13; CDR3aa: CASSPGQESTLHF
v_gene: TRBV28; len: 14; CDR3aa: CASSLFGQNYGYTF
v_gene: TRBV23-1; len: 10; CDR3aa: CACLLRPQHF
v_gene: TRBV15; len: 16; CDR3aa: CATSRVTGGTPIEQFF
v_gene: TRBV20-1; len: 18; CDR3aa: CSARDLGDSSYSYNEQFF
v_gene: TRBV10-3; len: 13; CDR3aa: CAIRGTGDNEQFF
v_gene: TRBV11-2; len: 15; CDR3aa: CASSAQDGAQKGQFF
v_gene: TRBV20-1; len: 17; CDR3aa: CSARAFGKNAGTDTQYF
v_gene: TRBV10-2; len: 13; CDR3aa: CATFGGSTDTQYF
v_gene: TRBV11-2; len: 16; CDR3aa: CASSFYRGSGGTEAFF
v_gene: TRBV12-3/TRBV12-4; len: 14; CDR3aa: CASQRGSTYNEQFF
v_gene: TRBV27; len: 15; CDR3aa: CASSLSSLGSYEQYF
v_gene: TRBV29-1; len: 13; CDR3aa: CSVGAGGTDTQYF
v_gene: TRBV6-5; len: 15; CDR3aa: CASSYNRGSDQPQHF
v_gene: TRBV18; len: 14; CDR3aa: CASSPGTGTYEQYF
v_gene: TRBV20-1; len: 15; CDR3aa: CSARVSAGAYETQYF
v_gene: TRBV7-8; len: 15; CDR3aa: CASSLVLIPEKPQHF
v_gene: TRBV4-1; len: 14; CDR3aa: CASSQVRVGTEAFF
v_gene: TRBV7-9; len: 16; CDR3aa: CASSYPRQGARETQYF
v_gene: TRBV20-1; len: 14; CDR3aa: CSAPPGGGLNGYTF
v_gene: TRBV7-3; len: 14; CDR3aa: CASSRDRESGELFF
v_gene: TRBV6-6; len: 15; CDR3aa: CASSPGQGAKYEQYF
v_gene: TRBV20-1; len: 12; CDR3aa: CSATGTANEQYF
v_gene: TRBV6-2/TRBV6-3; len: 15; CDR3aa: CASSYNSQSTDTQYF
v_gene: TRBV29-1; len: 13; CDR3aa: CSVDRRSYNEQFF
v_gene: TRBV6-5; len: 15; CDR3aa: CASSATSGRTGELFF
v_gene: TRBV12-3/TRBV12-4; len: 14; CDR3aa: CASRRTGDEGKLFF
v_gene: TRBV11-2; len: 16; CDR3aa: CASSTRLAGGPHEQYF
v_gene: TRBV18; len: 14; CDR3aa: CASSPRADGDTQYF
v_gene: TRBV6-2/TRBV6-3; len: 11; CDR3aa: CATSDGWTQYF
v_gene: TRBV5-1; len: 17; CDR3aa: CASSAGLAGVDQETQYF
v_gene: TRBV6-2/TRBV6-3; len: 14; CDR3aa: CASSNFLGNQPQHF
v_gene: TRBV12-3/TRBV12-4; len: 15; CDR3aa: CASSSVGGANTEAFF
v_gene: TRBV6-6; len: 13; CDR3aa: CASCLGYPYEQYF
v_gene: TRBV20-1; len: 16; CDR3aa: CSASNPAGGPVDTQYF
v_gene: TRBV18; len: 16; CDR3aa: CASSPLFQGSPYEQYF
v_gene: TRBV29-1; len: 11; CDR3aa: CSVGEGSKMLF
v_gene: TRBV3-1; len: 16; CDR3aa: CASSSHLERQSYGYTF
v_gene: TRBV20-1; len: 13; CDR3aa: CSASPTARETQYF
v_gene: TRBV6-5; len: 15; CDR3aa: CASSYLAAGYNEQFF
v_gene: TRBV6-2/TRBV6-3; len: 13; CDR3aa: CASSYPGLGGYTF
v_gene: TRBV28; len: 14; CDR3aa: CASSLRGATYEQYF
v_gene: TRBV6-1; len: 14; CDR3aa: CASSSTGQGYGYTF
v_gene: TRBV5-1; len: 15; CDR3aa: CASSLGQPNTGELFF
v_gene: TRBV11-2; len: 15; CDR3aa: CASSLVRSSYNEQFF
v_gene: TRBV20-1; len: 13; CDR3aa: CSARDGVGNTIYF
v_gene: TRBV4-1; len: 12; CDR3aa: CASSQDRAVAFF
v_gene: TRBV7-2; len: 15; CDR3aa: CASRRGGTTNEKLFF
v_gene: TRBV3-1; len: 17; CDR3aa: CASSQASLAGVPETQYF
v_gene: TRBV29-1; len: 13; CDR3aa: CSVATGQGVEQYF